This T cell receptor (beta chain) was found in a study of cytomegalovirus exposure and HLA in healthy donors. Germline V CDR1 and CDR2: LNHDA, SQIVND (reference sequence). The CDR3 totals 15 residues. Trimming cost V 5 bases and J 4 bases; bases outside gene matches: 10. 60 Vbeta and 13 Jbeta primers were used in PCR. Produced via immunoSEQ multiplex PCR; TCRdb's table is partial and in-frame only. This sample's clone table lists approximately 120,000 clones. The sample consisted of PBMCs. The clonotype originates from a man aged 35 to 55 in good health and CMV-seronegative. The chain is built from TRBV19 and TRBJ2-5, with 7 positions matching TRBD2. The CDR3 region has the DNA TGTGCCAGTAGTCGGGATAGCGGGCTGGGAGAGACCCAGTACTTC. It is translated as CASSRDSGLGETQYF.